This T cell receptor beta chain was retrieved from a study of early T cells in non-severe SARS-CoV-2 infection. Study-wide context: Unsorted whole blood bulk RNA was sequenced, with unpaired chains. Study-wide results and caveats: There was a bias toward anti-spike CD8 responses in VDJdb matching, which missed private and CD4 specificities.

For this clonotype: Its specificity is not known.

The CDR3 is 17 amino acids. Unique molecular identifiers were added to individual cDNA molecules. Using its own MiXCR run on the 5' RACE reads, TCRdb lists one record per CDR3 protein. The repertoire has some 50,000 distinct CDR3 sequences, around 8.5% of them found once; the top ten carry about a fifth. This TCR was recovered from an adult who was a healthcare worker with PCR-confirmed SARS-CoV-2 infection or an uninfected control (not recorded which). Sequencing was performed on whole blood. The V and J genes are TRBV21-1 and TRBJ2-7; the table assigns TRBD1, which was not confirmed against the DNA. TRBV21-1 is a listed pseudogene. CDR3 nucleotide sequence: TGTGCCAGCAGCAAAGAGAGGACGACAGGGGATCCCTACGAGCAGTACTTC. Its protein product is CASSKERTTGDPYEQYF.